The 15 T cell receptor beta chains below come from one sample, sequenced in a study of blood T cell repertoires in COVID-19. Generated by immunoSEQ multiplex PCR, the TCRdb table keeps only in-frame clones and is missing some. The sample consists of 310,000 or so clones, about nine tenths of them appearing once. What was sequenced was peripheral blood. These receptors all stem from a man under 40 with COVID-19, enrolled during active disease.

The chain is built from TRBV10-3 and TRBJ1-2; no clear D. The CDR3 contains 10 residues. Trimming left V 8 bases short and J 4 bases short, with 5 bases between. Germline V gives CDR1 ENHRY, CDR2 SYGVKD. CDR3 bases: TGTGCCATCGGAGCCTATGGCTACACCTTC. The encoded protein is CAIGAYGYTF.

The gene calls are TRBV7-3 and TRBJ2-1; the D gene is possibly TRBD2 (6 bases). Trimming pared 5 bases from V and 3 bases from J, leaving 14 bases between. The V gene's germline CDR1 is SGHTA and CDR2 FQGTGA. The CDR3 extends over 15 amino acids. The CDR3 DNA reads TGTGCCAGCAGCCGACTAGGGTCCAGCTACAATGAGCAGTTCTTC. Protein sequence: CASSRLGSSYNEQFF.

The chain is built from TRBV7-3 and TRBJ2-3; 14 bases are shared with TRBD2. Germline V gene data show CDR1 as SGHTA and CDR2 as FQGTGA. There are 16 residues in the CDR3. After removal of 5 bases from V and 4 bases from J, the junction contained 5 bases not matched to a gene. This chain's CDR3 is CASSTRLAGGADTQYF. The CDR3 DNA follows: TGTGCCAGCAGCACCCGACTAGCGGGAGGGGCAGATACGCAGTATTTT. Filled out from reference TRBV7-3 and TRBJ2-3, the complete variable domain reads GAGVSQTPSNKVTEKGKYVELRCDPISGHTALYWYRQSLGQGPEFLIYFQGTGAADDSGLPNDRFFAVRPEGSVSTLKIQRTERGDSAVYLCASSTRLAGGADTQYFGPGTRLTVL.

This chain connects TRBV30 to TRBJ1-4, with a weak D call TRBD1 (6 bases). Germline values: CDR1 GTSNPN, CDR2 SVGIG (reference sequence). The CDR3 is 13 amino acids. V lost 3 bases to trimming and J lost 4 bases, with 9 bases between them. CDR3 protein: CAWRSGDNEKLFF. CDR3 coding DNA: TGTGCCTGGAGATCAGGGGATAATGAAAAACTGTTTTTT.

This clone was detected only once. The chain recombines TRBV18 with TRBJ2-7, with 7 bases aligning to TRBD2. Per the germline V gene, CDR1 is KGHSH and CDR2 is LQKENI. This CDR3 spans 17 amino acids. Trimming took 2 bases from V and 2 from J; bases not matched to a gene: 12. CDR3: CASSPDPGGKRAYEQYF. CDR3 DNA sequence: TGTGCCAGCTCACCAGACCCGGGGGGAAAAAGGGCCTACGAGCAGTACTTC.

CDR3 in amino acids: CASSLELAGGGNEQFF. CDR3 DNA sequence: TGTGCCAGCAGCTTAGAACTAGCGGGAGGAGGTAATGAGCAGTTCTTC. The chain joins TRBV7-9 to TRBJ2-1; TRBD2 matches at 12 bases. Trimming cost V 1 base and J 7 bases; bases outside gene matches: 5. From germline, CDR1 is SEHNR and CDR2 FQNEAQ (reference sequence). This CDR3 region has 16 residues. Variable domain in full (rest from reference TRBV7-9 and TRBJ2-1): DTGVSQNPRHKITKRGQNVTFRCDPISEHNRLYWYRQTLGQGPEFLTYFQNEAQLEKSRLLSDRFSAERPKGSFSTLEIQRTEQGDSAMYLCASSLELAGGGNEQFFGPGTRLTVL.

The rearrangement joins TRBV2 to TRBJ1-1; D is unresolved. The CDR3 consists of 14 residues. Germline CDR1 reads SNHLY; CDR2 reads FYNNEI. V was shortened by 2 bases and J by 5 bases, with 12 bases between the two germline ends. The CDR3 loop reads CASSEIQDGTEAFF. The CDR3 DNA is TGTGCCAGCAGTGAAATCCAGGATGGGACTGAAGCTTTCTTT.

The table lists this clone with a few counts. V and J are TRBV18 and TRBJ1-2; D is unresolved. The germline V gene encodes CDR1 KGHSH and CDR2 LQKENI. Trimming took 1 base from V and 8 from J, leaving 17 bases between them. This CDR3 spans 15 amino acids. CDR3 region: CASSPQTGPGGGYTF. The CDR3 DNA reads as TGTGCCAGCTCACCACAAACCGGGCCGGGAGGCGGCTACACCTTC.

This clone was found once. The genes are TRBV6-5 and TRBJ2-5, with D possibly being TRBD1 (6 bases). V lost 6 bases, J lost 2 bases, and 13 bases lay in between. This CDR3 is 14 amino acids long. The germline gives CDR1 MNHEY, CDR2 SVGAGI. CDR3 region: CASSFSDRQETQYF. As DNA, the CDR3 is TGTGCCAGCAGCTTCTCCGACAGGCAAGAGACCCAGTACTTC.

The V call is TRBV7-2, the J call TRBJ2-5; 8 bases line up with TRBD2. Looked up from germline, CDR1 is SGHTA and CDR2 is FQGNSA. V trimming: 0 bases; J trimming: 1 base; junction bases outside the gene matches: 1. The CDR3 is 15 residues long. CDR3 in DNA: TGTGCCAGCAGCTTAGCCCTAGCGGGCCAAGAGACCCAGTACTTC. Protein product: CASSLALAGQETQYF. Variable domain in full (rest from reference TRBV7-2 and TRBJ2-5): GAGVSQSPSNKVTEKGKDVELRCDPISGHTALYWYRQSLGQGLEFLIYFQGNSAPDKSGLPSDRFSAERTGGSVSTLTIQRTQQEDSAVYLCASSLALAGQETQYFGPGTRLLVL.

This clone is a singleton in its sample. V is TRBV9 and J is TRBJ2-4, with 12 nucleotides matching TRBD2. Germline V gene data show CDR1 as SGDLS and CDR2 as YYNGEE. Trimming cost V 3 bases and J 0 bases; bases outside gene matches: 10. This CDR3 region has 19 residues. CDR3 residues: CASSATGLAGPLAKNIQYF. CDR3 bases: TGTGCCAGCAGCGCTACGGGACTAGCGGGCCCGCTAGCCAAAAACATTCAGTACTTC.

The CDR3 DNA reads as TGTGCCAGCAACTCGGGACAGGGGGCTTACGAGCAGTACTTC. This sequence encodes CASNSGQGAYEQYF. The genes are TRBV28 and TRBJ2-7; 12 bases are shared with TRBD1. Germline assignment: CDR1 MDHEN and CDR2 SYDVKM. The trim removed 7 bases at V and 4 bases at J, leaving 5 bases unmatched. This CDR3 is built from 14 residues. The whole variable domain, remainder taken from reference TRBV28 and TRBJ2-7, is DVKVTQSSRYLVKRTGEKVFLECVQDMDHENMFWYRQDPGLGLRLIYFSYDVKMKEKGDIPEGYSVSREKKERFSLILESASTNQTSMYLCASNSGQGAYEQYFGPGTRLTVT.

A word on this clone: Other DNA sequences within the sample encode an identical CDR3. The chain is built from TRBV2 and TRBJ2-5; TRBD1 agrees at 9 bases. The junction had 1 base not matched to a gene; V was cut back by 6 bases and J by 5 bases. The CDR3 contains 12 residues. The germline V gene has CDR1 SNHLY and CDR2 FYNNEI. The CDR3 reads CASRDRGETQYF. CDR3 nucleotides: TGTGCCAGCAGGGACAGGGGTGAGACCCAGTACTTC.

The chain links TRBV19 to TRBJ1-6; TRBD1 agrees at 8 bases. The germline CDR1 and CDR2 sequences are LNHDA and SQIVND (reference sequence). This CDR3 region has 16 residues. V lost 5 bases and J lost 3; bases outside the gene matches: 6. CDR3 loop: CASSSGQGRYNSPLHF. The CDR3 region has the DNA TGTGCCAGTAGTTCCGGACAGGGCCGCTATAATTCACCCCTCCACTTT.

The chain uses TRBV27 and TRBJ2-1; 7 nucleotides agree with TRBD1. This CDR3 spans 18 amino acids. V lost 4 bases, J lost 0 bases, and 12 bases stayed unmatched. Germline CDR1 reads MNHEY; CDR2 reads SMNVEV (reference sequence). Here the CDR3 DNA reads TGTGCCAGCAGTTGGCAATCGGGACAGCTTTCCTCCTACAATGAGCAGTTCTTC. This encodes CASSWQSGQLSSYNEQFF.